This TCR beta chain was found in a study of T cells in Graves' hyperthyroidism and ophthalmopathy. Turning to the study itself: The blood sample was taken at first diagnosis, before treatment began.

In its sample, this clonotype was seen many times. Amplified TCR beta CDR3 regions derived from RNA transcripts. In the first-round RT-PCR of the TCR CDR3, the HTBI primer set was used. From the multiplex PCR reads, TCRdb called clonotypes with MiXCR, one entry per CDR3 protein. Here the sample spans about 380,000 distinct CDR3 sequences, about 18% being singletons. Uncontrolled infection, other autoimmune disease, pregnancy or lactation disqualified patients from enrolment. The CDR3 runs 13 residues. Trimming at V came to 4 bases and at J to 5 bases, leaving 4 bases not matched to a gene. Germline V gene lookup returns CDR1 MDHEN and CDR2 SYDVKM.

The source material was blood. This sequence originates from a man younger than 35 with Graves' ophthalmopathy. V usage is TRBV28 and J usage is TRBJ2-5; 7 bases match TRBD2. CDR3 sequence (DNA): TGTGCCAGCAGTTGGGAGGGTATCGAGACCCAGTACTTC. This translates into CASSWEGIETQYF.